The next 9 T cell receptor beta chains were all read from a single sample in a study of neoadjuvant anti-PD-1 for oral cavity cancer. Clones were read by immunoSEQ multiplex PCR, and TCRdb kept only the in-frame ones, dropping some. The sample lists about 7,800 clones; around 74% were seen once. Time point: after neoadjuvant nivolumab, at surgical resection. Sequenced here: PBMCs, sampled after nivolumab (anti-PD-1) treatment. These receptors originate from a person aged 35-79 years with oral cavity squamous cell carcinoma.

V is TRBV23-1 and J is TRBJ1-2; 8 bases match TRBD1. TRBV23-1 is given ORF status, its function remaining uncertain. Unmatched junction bases numbered 6, after V lost 2 bases and J lost 7 bases. The CDR3 is made up of 14 amino acids. The CDR3 nucleotides are TGCGCCAGCAGTCAAGGACAGGGATCCAGTGGCTACACCTTC. As protein: CASSQGQGSSGYTF.

The genes are TRBV18 and TRBJ1-6, with no clear D. Germline values: CDR1 KGHSH, CDR2 LQKENI. Trimming shortened V by 3 bases and J by 11 bases, and 14 bases separated the two germline ends. The CDR3 covers 14 residues. CDR3 in amino acids: CASSPNPLGAPLHF. The CDR3 DNA follows: TGTGCCAGCTCACCTAACCCCCTTGGAGCACCCCTCCACTTT.

The chain employs TRBV9 and TRBJ2-7; weak D call: TRBD2 (7 bases). The germline V gene encodes CDR1 SGDLS and CDR2 YYNGEE. The CDR3 totals 15 residues. Trimming removed 2 bases at V and 2 bases at J, with 14 bases between. CDR3 nucleotides: TGTGCCAGCAGCGTCGGGGGGCAGGAAACCTACGAGCAGTACTTC. It yields the protein CASSVGGQETYEQYF.

The J gene is TRBJ2-7, the V gene TRBV7-2; 8 nucleotides agree with TRBD1. Trimming took 6 bases from V and 3 from J; bases not matched to a gene: 10. CDR3 size: 15 residues. The germline V gene has CDR1 SGHTA and CDR2 FQGNSA. CDR3 amino acids: CASRDGQGVGYEQYF. The CDR3 nucleotides read TGTGCCAGCAGGGACGGACAGGGAGTAGGCTACGAGCAGTACTTC. Using reference TRBV7-2 and TRBJ2-7 for the parts outside the CDR3, the full variable domain is GAGVSQSPSNKVTEKGKDVELRCDPISGHTALYWYRQSLGQGLEFLIYFQGNSAPDKSGLPSDRFSAERTGGSVSTLTIQRTQQEDSAVYLCASRDGQGVGYEQYFGPGTRLTVT.

The chain combines TRBV19 with TRBJ1-1; no clear D gene. The CDR3 totals 12 residues. Trimming removed 7 bases from V and 0 bases from J, with 6 bases in between. Germline V gene lookup returns CDR1 LNHDA and CDR2 SQIVND (reference sequence). This chain's CDR3 is CASKDVNTEAFF. CDR3 coding DNA: TGTGCCAGTAAGGACGTGAACACTGAAGCTTTCTTT.

This chain joins TRBV7-2 and TRBJ1-6, with 10 bases aligning to TRBD1. V was pared by 1 base and J by 6 bases, with 3 bases of the junction left unmatched. The germline V gene encodes CDR1 SGHTA and CDR2 FQGNSA. This CDR3 comprises 16 residues. In nucleotides, the CDR3 is TGTGCCAGCAGCTTAGGACAGGGGGCTGGTAATTCACCCCTCCACTTT. Its translation: CASSLGQGAGNSPLHF.

The chain employs TRBV5-1 and TRBJ1-1; D is uncertain. This CDR3 region has 14 residues. Germline V CDR1 and CDR2: SGHRS, YFSETQ. Trimming pared 1 base from V and 0 bases from J, leaving 7 bases between. CDR3 coding DNA: TGCGCCAGCAGCTTGCCCCACGTGAACACTGAAGCTTTCTTT. This codes for CASSLPHVNTEAFF.

The chain uses TRBV27 and TRBJ1-1; D might be TRBD1 (6 bases). The length of the CDR3 is 14 residues. The germline V gene encodes CDR1 MNHEY and CDR2 SMNVEV (reference sequence). V was trimmed by 3 bases and J by 1 base, leaving 9 bases between them. CDR3 loop: CASSLGGANTEAFF. The CDR3 bases are TGTGCCAGCAGTTTGGGGGGCGCGAACACTGAAGCTTTCTTT.

CDR3 sequence: CASSDSVTYEQYF. Written as DNA, the CDR3 is TGTGCCAGCAGTGACTCGGTAACCTACGAGCAGTACTTC. V usage is TRBV2 and J usage is TRBJ2-7; D not resolved. V lost 3 bases, J lost 2 bases, and 8 bases lay in between. Germline loops: CDR1 SNHLY, CDR2 FYNNEI. The CDR3 spans 13 residues.